This TCR beta chain is drawn from a study of T cell changes during pregnancy in multiple sclerosis. Here immunoSEQ multiplex PCR was the method, and the copy in TCRdb shows in-frame clones only, minus some. The repertoire includes 80,000 or so clones, about 91% of them detected once, and over 1.3% sits in the top ten. Germline lookup yields CDR1 SGHVS and CDR2 FQNEAQ. The CDR3 covers 14 residues. J lost 9 bases, V lost 4 bases, and 4 bases had no gene match. The specimen comprised peripheral blood, sampled before pregnancy. The receptor's source is a female donor with multiple sclerosis, enrolled in a pregnancy study. V usage is TRBV7-8 and J usage is TRBJ2-1, with 12 bases identical to TRBD2. The CDR3: CASSSSGGAREQFF. The CDR3 DNA reads TGTGCCAGCAGCTCTAGCGGGGGGGCCCGTGAGCAGTTCTTC.